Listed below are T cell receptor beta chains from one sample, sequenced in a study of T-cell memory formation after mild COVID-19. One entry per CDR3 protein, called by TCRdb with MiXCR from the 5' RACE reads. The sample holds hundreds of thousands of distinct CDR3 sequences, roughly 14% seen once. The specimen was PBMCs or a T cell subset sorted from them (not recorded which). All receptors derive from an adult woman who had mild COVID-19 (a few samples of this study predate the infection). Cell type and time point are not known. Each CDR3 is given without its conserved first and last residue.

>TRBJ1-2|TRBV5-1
ASSLAGEVYGYT
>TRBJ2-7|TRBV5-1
ASSRTTGVPTREQY
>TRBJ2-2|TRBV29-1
SGQVNTGELF
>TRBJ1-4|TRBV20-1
SAKATRFEKLF
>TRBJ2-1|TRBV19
ASSHVVAVYEQF
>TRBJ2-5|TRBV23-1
ASSPRDTGETQY
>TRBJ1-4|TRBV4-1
ASSLRTGSTNEKLF
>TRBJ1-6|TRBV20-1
SARDRASYNSPLH
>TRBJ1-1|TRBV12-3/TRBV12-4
ASTPVGGANTEAF
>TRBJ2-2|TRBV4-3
ASSLSRTGELF
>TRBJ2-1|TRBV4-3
ASSLQREGLNEQF
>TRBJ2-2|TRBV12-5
ASGLGTGRELF
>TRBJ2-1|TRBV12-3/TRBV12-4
ASRLQGWNEQF
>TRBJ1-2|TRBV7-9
ASSLTHRGNYGYT